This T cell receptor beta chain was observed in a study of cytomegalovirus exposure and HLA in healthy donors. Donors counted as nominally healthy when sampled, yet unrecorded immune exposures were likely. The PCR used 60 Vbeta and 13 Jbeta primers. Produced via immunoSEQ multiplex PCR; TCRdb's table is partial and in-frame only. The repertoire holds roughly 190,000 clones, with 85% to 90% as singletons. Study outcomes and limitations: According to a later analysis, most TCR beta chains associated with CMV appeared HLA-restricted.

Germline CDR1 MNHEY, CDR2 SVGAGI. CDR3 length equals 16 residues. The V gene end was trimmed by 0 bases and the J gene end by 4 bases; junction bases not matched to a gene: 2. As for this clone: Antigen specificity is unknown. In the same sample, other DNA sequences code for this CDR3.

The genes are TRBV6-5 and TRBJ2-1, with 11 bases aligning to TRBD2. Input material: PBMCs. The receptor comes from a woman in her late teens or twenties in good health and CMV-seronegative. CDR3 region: CASSYSGTSGYNEQFF. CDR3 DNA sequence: TGTGCCAGCAGTTACTCGGGGACTAGCGGTTACAATGAGCAGTTCTTC.